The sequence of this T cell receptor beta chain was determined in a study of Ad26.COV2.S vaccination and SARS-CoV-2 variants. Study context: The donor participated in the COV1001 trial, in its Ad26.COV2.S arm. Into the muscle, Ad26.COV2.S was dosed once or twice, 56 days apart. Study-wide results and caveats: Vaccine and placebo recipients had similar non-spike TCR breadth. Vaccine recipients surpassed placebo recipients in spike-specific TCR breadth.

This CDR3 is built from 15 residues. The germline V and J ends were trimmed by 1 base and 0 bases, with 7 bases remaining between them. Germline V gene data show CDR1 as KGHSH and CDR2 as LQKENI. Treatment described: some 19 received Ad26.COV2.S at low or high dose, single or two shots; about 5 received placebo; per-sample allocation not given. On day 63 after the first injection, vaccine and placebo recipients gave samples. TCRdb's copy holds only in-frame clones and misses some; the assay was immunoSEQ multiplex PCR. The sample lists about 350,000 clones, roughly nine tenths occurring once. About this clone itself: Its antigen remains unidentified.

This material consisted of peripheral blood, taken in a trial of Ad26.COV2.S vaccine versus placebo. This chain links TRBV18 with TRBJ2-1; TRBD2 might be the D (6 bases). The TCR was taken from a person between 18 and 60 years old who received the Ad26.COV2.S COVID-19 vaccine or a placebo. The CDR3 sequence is CASSPLGSSYNEQFF. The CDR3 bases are TGTGCCAGCTCACCACTCGGGAGCTCCTACAATGAGCAGTTCTTC.